Sequencing of this T cell receptor beta chain was carried out in a study of cytomegalovirus exposure and HLA in healthy donors. General study results and limits: The listing of approximately 160 TCR beta chains classed them as cytomegalovirus-associated. Later on, analysis showed that most CMV-associated TCR beta chains appeared to be HLA-restricted. Sequences of the TCR beta chain were said to predict the HLA-A and HLA-B alleles of most subjects accurately.

Turning to this clone: Its target is not known.

Primers included in the PCR were 60 Vbeta and 13 Jbeta primers. Clones were read by immunoSEQ multiplex PCR, and TCRdb kept only the in-frame ones, dropping some. Of approximately 110,000 clones listed, 74% are singletons. The CDR3 is made up of 13 amino acids. V lost 2 bases and J lost 6, with 12 bases in between. The germline V gene has CDR1 SGHRS and CDR2 YFSETQ. The receptor comes from a man between 45 and 60 years old in good health and CMV-seropositive. The chain has TRBV5-1 and TRBJ2-7, with D tentatively TRBD1 (6 bases). The specimen was PBMCs. The CDR3 sequence: CASSLGTTSEQYF. DNA of the CDR3: TGCGCCAGCAGCTTAGGGACAACTAGCGAGCAGTACTTC. The full variable domain, in which reference TRBV5-1 and TRBJ2-7 provide the parts outside the CDR3, is KAGVTQTPRYLIKTRGQQVTLSCSPISGHRSVSWYQQTPGQGLQFLFEYFSETQRNKGNFPGRFSGRQFSNSRSEMNVSTLELGDSALYLCASSLGTTSEQYFGPGTRLTVT.